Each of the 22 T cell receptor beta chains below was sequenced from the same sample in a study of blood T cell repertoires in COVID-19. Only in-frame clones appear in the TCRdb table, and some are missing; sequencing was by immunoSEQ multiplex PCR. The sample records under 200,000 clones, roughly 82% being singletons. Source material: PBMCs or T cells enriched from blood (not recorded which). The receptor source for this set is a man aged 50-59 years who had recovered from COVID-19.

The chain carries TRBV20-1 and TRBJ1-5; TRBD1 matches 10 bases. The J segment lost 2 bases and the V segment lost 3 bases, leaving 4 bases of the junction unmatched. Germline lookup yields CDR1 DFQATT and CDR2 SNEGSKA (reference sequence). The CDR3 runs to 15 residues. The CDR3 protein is CSASGGTGGNQPQHF. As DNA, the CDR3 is TGCAGTGCTAGTGGGGGGACAGGGGGCAATCAGCCCCAGCATTTT.

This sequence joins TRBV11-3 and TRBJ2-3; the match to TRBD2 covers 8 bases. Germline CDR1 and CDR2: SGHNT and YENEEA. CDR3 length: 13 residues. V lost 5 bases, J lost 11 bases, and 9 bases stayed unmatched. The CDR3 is CASSASGSIKQYF. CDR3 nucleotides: TGTGCCAGCAGCGCGAGCGGGAGTATTAAGCAGTATTTT.

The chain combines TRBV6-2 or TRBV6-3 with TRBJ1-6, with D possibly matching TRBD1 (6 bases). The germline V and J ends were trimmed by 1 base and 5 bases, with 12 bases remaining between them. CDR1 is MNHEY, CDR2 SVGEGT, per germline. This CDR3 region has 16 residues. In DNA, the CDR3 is TGTGCCAGCAGTTACTTGGGGGCCAGGAATAATTCACCCCTCCACTTT. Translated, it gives CASSYLGARNNSPLHF.

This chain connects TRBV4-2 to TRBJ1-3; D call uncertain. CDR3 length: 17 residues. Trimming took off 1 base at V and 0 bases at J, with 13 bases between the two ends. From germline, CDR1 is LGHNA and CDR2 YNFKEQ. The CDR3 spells CASSQVATPRSGNTIYF. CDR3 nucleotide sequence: TGTGCCAGCAGCCAAGTTGCAACTCCTCGCTCTGGAAACACCATATATTTT.

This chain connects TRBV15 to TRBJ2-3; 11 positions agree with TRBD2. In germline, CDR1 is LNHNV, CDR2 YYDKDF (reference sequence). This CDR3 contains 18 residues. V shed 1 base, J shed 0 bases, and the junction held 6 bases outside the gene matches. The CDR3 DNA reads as TGTGCCACCAGCAGAGCGACACTAGCGGGAGCTAGCACAGATACGCAGTATTTT. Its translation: CATSRATLAGASTDTQYF.

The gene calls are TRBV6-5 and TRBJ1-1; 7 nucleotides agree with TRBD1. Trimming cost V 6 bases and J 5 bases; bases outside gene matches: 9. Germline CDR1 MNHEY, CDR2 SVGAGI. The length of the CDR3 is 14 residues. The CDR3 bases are TGTGCCAGCAGGGTCGAGACAGGGCGGACTGAAGCTTTCTTT. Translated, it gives CASRVETGRTEAFF.

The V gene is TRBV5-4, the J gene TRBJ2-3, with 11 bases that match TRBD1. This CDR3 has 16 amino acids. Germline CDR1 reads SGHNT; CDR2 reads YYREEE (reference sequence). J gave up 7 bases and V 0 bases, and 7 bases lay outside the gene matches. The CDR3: CASSLAGTGGSYTQYF. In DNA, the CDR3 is TGTGCCAGCAGCTTGGCCGGGACAGGGGGTAGCTATACGCAGTATTTT.

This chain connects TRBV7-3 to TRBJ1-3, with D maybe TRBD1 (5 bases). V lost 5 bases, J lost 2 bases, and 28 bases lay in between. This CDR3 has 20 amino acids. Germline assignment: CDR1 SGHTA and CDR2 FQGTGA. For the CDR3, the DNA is TGTGCCAGCAGCCCCGGCTGGACACCTTATTACCTAAACGCTGGAAACACCATATATTTT. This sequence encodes CASSPGWTPYYLNAGNTIYF.

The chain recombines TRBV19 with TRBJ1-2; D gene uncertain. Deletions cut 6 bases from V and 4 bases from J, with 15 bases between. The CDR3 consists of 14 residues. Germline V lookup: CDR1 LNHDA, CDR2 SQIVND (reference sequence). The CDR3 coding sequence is TGTGCCAGTAGACCCCGGGGAGGAGGCTATGGCTACACCTTC. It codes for CASRPRGGGYGYTF. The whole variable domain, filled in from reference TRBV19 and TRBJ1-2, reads DGGITQSPKYLFRKEGQNVTLSCEQNLNHDAMYWYRQDPGQGLRLIYYSQIVNDFQKGDIAEGYSVSREKKESFPLTVTSAQKNPTAFYLCASRPRGGGYGYTFGSGTRLTVV.

The CDR3 sequence: CASSQEWQMEQFF. The CDR3 DNA reads TGCGCCAGCAGCCAAGAATGGCAAATGGAGCAGTTCTTC. The V gene is TRBV4-1, the J gene TRBJ2-1; the D is unclear. Looked up from germline, CDR1 is MGHRA and CDR2 is YSYEKL. The CDR3 is 13 amino acids. Trimming left V 0 bases short and J 10 bases short, with 10 bases between.

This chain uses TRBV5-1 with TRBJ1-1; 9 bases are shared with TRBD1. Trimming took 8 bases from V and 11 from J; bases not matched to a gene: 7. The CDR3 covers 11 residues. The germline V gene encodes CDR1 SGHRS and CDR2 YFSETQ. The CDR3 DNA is TGCGCCAGTTCATCCGGGACAGGGGCTTTCTTT. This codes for CASSSGTGAFF.

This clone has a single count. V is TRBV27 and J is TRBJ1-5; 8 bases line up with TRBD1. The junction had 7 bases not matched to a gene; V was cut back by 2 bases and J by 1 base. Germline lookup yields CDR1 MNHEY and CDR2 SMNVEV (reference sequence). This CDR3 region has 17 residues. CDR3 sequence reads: CASSLRPGQASNQPQHF. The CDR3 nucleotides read TGTGCCAGCAGTTTAAGGCCGGGACAGGCGAGCAATCAGCCCCAGCATTTT.

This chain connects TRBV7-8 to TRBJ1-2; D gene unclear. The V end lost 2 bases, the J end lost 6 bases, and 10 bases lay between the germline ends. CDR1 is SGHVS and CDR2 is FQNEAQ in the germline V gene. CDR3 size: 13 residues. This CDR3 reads CASSLNMGNGYTF. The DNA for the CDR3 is TGTGCCAGCAGCTTAAACATGGGCAATGGCTACACCTTC.

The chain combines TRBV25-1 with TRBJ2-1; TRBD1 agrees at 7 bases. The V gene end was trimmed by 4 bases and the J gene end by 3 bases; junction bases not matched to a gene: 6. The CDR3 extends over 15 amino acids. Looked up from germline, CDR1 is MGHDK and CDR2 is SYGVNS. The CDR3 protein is CASSVQGTFYNEQFF. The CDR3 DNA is TGTGCCAGCAGTGTACAGGGGACATTCTACAATGAGCAGTTCTTC.

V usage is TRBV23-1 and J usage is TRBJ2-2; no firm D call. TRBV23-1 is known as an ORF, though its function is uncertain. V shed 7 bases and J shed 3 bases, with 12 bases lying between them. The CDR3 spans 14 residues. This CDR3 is CASTTRPDTGELFF. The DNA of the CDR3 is TGCGCCAGCACAACTCGCCCCGACACCGGGGAGCTGTTTTTT.

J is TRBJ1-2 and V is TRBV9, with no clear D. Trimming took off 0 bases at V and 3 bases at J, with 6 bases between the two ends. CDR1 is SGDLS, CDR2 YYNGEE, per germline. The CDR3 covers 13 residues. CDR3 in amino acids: CASSVGGDYGYTF. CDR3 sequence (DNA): TGTGCCAGCAGCGTAGGAGGTGACTATGGCTACACCTTC.

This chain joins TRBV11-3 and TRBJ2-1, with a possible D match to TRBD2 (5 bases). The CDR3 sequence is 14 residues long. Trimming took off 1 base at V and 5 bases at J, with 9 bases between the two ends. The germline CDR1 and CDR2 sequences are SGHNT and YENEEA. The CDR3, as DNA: TGTGCCAGCAGCTTAGGAGGGAGAAACAATGAGCAGTTCTTC. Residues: CASSLGGRNNEQFF.

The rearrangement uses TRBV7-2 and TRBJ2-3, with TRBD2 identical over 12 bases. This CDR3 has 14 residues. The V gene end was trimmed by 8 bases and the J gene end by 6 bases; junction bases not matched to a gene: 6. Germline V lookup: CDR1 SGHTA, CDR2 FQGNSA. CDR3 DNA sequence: TGTGCCAGCGCCCTAGCGGGGGGGCCGGATACGCAGTATTTT. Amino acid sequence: CASALAGGPDTQYF.

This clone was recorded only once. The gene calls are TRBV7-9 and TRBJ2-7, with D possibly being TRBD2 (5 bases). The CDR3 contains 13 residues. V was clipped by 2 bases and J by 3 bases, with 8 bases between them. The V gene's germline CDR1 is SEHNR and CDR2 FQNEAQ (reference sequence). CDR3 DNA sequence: TGTGCCAGCAGCTTATCCGGGATCTACGAGCAGTACTTC. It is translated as CASSLSGIYEQYF.

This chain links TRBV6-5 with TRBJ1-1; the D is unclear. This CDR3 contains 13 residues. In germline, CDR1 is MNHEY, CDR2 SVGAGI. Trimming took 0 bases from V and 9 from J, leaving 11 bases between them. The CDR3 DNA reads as TGTGCCAGCAGTTACTCGATAGATGTGAAAGCTTTCTTT. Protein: CASSYSIDVKAFF.

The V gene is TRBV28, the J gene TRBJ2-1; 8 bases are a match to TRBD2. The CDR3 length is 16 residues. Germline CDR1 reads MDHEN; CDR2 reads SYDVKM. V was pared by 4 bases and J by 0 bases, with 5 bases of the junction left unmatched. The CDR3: CASSSTGGSSYNEQFF. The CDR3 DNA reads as TGTGCCAGCAGTTCCACGGGGGGGAGCTCCTACAATGAGCAGTTCTTC. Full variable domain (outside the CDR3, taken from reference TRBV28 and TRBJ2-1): DVKVTQSSRYLVKRTGEKVFLECVQDMDHENMFWYRQDPGLGLRLIYFSYDVKMKEKGDIPEGYSVSREKKERFSLILESASTNQTSMYLCASSSTGGSSYNEQFFGPGTRLTVL.

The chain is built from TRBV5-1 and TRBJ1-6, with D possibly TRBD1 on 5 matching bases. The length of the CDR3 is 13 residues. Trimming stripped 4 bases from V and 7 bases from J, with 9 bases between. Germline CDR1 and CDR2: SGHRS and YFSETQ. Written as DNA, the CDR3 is TGCGCCAGCAGCGGGGCCGGCAATTCACCCCTCCACTTT. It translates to CASSGAGNSPLHF. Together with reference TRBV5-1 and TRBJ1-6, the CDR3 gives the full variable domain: KAGVTQTPRYLIKTRGQQVTLSCSPISGHRSVSWYQQTPGQGLQFLFEYFSETQRNKGNFPGRFSGRQFSNSRSEMNVSTLELGDSALYLCASSGAGNSPLHFGNGTRLTVT.